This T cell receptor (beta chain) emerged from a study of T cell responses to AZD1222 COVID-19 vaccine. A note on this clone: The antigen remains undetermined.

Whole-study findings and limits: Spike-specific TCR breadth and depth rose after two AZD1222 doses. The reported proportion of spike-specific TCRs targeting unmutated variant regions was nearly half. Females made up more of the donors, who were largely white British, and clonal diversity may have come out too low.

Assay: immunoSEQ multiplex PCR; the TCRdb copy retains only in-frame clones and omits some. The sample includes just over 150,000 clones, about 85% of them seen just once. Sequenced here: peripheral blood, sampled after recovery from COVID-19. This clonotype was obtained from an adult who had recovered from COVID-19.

CDR3 amino acids: CASSVGGLARADTQYF. The CDR3 region has the DNA TGTGCCAGCAGCGTGGGGGGACTAGCGCGGGCAGATACGCAGTATTTT. The V and J genes are TRBV5-4 and TRBJ2-3, with 10 bases aligning to TRBD2. Germline V gene data show CDR1 as SGHNT and CDR2 as YYREEE (reference sequence). V gave up 4 bases and J gave up 4 bases; unmatched junction bases: 9. The CDR3 has 16 amino acids.